The clone carrying this T cell receptor beta chain appeared a few times. Reverse transcription of extracted RNA yielded cDNA, which provided the sequencing template. Sequencing was performed with immunoSEQ multiplex PCR; in TCRdb, only in-frame clones are kept and a portion is missing. The table shows around 200,000 clones, with 55% to 70% occurring only once. The data were taken from a study of CD8+ T cells in alopecia areata. Documented treatment: oral pan-JAK inhibitor, 5-10 mg twice daily. Germline CDR1 MNHNS, CDR2 SASEGT. Trimming shortened V by 6 bases and J by 2 bases, and 17 bases separated the two germline ends. The CDR3 length is 15 residues.

The chain is built from TRBV6-1 and TRBJ2-7; D is undetermined. This clonotype was obtained from a human donor with alopecia areata. The material was CD4+ T cells sorted from blood, obtained at week 4, from a patient treated with tofacitinib. CDR3 residues: CASREPRSVPYEQYF. The CDR3 bases are TGTGCCAGCAGAGAACCCCGGTCAGTCCCCTACGAGCAGTACTTC.